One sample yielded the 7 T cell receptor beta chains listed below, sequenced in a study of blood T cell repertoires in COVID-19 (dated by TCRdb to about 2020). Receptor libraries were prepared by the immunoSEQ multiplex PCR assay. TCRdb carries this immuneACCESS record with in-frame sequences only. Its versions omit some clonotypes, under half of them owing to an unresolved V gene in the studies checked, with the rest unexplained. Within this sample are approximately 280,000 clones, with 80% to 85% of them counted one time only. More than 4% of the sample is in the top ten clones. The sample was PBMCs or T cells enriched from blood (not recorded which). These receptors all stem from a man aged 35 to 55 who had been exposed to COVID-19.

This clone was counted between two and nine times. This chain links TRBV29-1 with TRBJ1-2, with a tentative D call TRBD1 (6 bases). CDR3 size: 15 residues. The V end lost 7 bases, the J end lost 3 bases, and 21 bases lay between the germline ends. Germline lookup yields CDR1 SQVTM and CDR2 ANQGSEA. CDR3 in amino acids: CSAYIGDRNDYGYTF. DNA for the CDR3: TGCAGCGCCTACATCGGCGACAGGAATGACTATGGCTACACCTTC.

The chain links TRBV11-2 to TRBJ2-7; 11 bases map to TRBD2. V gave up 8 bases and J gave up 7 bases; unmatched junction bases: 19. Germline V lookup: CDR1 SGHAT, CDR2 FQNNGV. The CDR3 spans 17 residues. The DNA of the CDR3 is TGTGCCAGCTGCAGATTGACTAGCGGGGAGTTTAGTGAGGAGCAGTACTTC. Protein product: CASCRLTSGEFSEEQYF.

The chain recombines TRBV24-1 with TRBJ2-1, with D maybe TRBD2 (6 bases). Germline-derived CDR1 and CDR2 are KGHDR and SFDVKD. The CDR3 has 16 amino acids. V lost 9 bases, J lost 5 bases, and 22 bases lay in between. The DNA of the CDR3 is TGTGCCACCGGTACCTTGGGAGCGGGCAGTGACAATGAGCAGTTCTTC. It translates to CATGTLGAGSDNEQFF.

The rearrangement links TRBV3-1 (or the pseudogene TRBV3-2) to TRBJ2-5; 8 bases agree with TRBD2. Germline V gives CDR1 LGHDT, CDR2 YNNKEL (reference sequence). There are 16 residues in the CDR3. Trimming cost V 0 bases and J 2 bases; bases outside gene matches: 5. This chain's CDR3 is CASSQDVTSGQETQYF. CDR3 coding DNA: TGTGCCAGCAGCCAAGATGTAACTAGCGGACAAGAGACCCAGTACTTC.

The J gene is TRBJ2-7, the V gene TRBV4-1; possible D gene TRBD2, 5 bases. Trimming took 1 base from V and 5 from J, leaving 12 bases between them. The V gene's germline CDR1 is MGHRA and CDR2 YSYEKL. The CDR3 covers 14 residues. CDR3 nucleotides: TGCGCCAGCAGCCAAGTAGCTATCGGGGACGAGCAGTACTTC. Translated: CASSQVAIGDEQYF.

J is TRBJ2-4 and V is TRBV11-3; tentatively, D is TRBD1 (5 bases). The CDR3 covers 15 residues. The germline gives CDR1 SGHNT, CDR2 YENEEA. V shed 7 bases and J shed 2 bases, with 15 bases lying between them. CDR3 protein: CASTNQGHPKNIQYF. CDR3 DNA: TGTGCCAGCACAAACCAAGGACACCCCAAAAACATTCAGTACTTC.

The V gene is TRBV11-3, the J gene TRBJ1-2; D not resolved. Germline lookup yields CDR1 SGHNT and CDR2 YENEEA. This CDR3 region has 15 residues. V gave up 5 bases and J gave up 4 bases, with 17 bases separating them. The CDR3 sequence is CASSPGRWGGYGYTF. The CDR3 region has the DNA TGTGCCAGCAGCCCCGGGCGCTGGGGAGGCTATGGCTACACCTTC.